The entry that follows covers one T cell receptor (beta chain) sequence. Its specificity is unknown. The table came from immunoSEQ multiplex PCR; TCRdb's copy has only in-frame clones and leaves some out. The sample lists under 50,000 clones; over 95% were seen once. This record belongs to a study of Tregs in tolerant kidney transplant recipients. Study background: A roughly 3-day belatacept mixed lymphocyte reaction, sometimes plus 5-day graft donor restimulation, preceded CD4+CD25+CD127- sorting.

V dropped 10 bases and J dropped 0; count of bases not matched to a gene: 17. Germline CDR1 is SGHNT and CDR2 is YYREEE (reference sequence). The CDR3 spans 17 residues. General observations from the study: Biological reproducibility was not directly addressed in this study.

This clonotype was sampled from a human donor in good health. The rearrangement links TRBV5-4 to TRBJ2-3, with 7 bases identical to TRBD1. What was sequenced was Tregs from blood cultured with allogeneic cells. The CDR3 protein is CAGQKGGGWSSTDTQYF. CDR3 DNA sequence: TGTGCCGGACAGAAAGGGGGCGGATGGTCTAGCACAGATACGCAGTATTTT.